The 10 T cell receptor beta chains listed next were all sequenced from one sample in a study of blood T cell repertoires in COVID-19. Produced via immunoSEQ multiplex PCR; TCRdb's table is partial and in-frame only. The profile covers 100,000 to 120,000 clones, with 81% appearing a single time and roughly 37% taken by the ten largest. Source material: peripheral blood. The receptors stem from an elderly man with acute or convalescent COVID-19.

The chain has TRBV6-4 and TRBJ2-1; D unclear. With 5 bases removed from V and 5 bases from J, the gap between germline ends came to 13 bases. The CDR3 length is 14 residues. Germline-derived CDR1 and CDR2 are MRHNA and SNTAGT. The CDR3: CASSPDFLDNEQFF. The DNA of the CDR3 is TGTGCCAGCAGTCCCGACTTCCTAGACAATGAGCAGTTCTTC.

The chain has TRBV25-1 and TRBJ1-1, with 7 nucleotides matching TRBD1. Per germline, CDR1 MGHDK and CDR2 SYGVNS. Trimming took 4 bases from V and 1 from J; bases not matched to a gene: 15. The CDR3 loop spans 18 amino acids. The CDR3 nucleotides read TGTGCCAGCAGTGCTTGGGGAAATCCAGGGGGACAGAACACTGAAGCTTTCTTT. Translating gives CASSAWGNPGGQNTEAFF.

V gene TRBV30 combines with J gene TRBJ1-2, with D perhaps matching TRBD1 (6 bases). Germline CDR1 reads GTSNPN; CDR2 reads SVGIG (reference sequence). The CDR3 is made up of 14 amino acids. V lost 4 bases, J lost 4 bases, and 16 bases lay in between. The DNA of the CDR3 is TGTGCCTGGACCCCGGACAGATTGGGCTATGGCTACACCTTC. Amino acid sequence: CAWTPDRLGYGYTF. The full variable domain, with the rest looked up from reference TRBV30 and TRBJ1-2, is SQTIHQWPATLVQPVGSPLSLECTVEGTSNPNLYWYRQAAGRGLQLLFYSVGIGQISSEVPQNLSASRPQDRQFILSSKKLLLSDSGFYLCAWTPDRLGYGYTFGSGTRLTVV.

This chain connects TRBV30 to TRBJ2-3; a weak D match, TRBD1 (5 bases). Per germline, CDR1 GTSNPN and CDR2 SVGIG (reference sequence). The CDR3 is 14 residues long. V was cut by 0 bases and J by 6 bases, with 13 bases left in between. The CDR3 sequence is CAWSVTGTSDTQYF. DNA of the CDR3: TGTGCCTGGAGTGTAACAGGTACCTCCGATACGCAGTATTTT. The full variable domain, with the rest looked up from reference TRBV30 and TRBJ2-3, is SQTIHQWPATLVQPVGSPLSLECTVEGTSNPNLYWYRQAAGRGLQLLFYSVGIGQISSEVPQNLSASRPQDRQFILSSKKLLLSDSGFYLCAWSVTGTSDTQYFGPGTRLTVL.

The chain combines TRBV28 with TRBJ1-1; TRBD1 matches 9 bases. The trim removed 6 bases at V and 1 base at J, leaving 9 bases unmatched. The germline gives CDR1 MDHEN, CDR2 SYDVKM. The CDR3 has 16 residues. The CDR3 nucleotides are TGTGCCAGCAGCCCCCGACAGGGGGGACAGAACACTGAAGCTTTCTTT. Translation: CASSPRQGGQNTEAFF.

This clone was recorded once. The V and J genes are TRBV5-1 and TRBJ2-7; 13 nucleotides line up with TRBD2. Trimming removed 4 bases from V and 2 bases from J; junction bases left unmatched: 6. Germline V lookup: CDR1 SGHRS, CDR2 YFSETQ. The CDR3 runs to 16 residues. The CDR3, as DNA: TGCGCCAGCAGCGCCCGGACTAGCGGGGGAACCTACGAGCAGTACTTC. Translated: CASSARTSGGTYEQYF.

Here the CDR3 reads CASAHSGSSTDTQYF. CDR3 nucleotide sequence: TGTGCCAGCGCCCATAGCGGGTCTAGCACAGATACGCAGTATTTT. J is TRBJ2-3 and V is TRBV27, with 7 bases fitting TRBD2. The ends lost 8 bases at V and 0 bases at J; junction bases unmatched: 8. CDR1 and CDR2 (germline): MNHEY, SMNVEV (reference sequence). The CDR3 sequence is 15 residues long.

The CDR3 sequence: CASSQRGGGSNQPQHF. The CDR3 region has the DNA TGTGCCAGCAGCCAGAGAGGGGGGGGGTCCAATCAGCCCCAGCATTTT. This chain links TRBV5-6 with TRBJ1-5; tentative D call: TRBD1 (6 bases). The V end was cut by 4 bases, the J end by 3 bases, with 17 bases between. Germline loops: CDR1 SGHDT, CDR2 YYEEEE. The CDR3 has 16 residues.

Only one count was recorded for this clone. V usage is TRBV18 and J usage is TRBJ2-7; possible D gene TRBD1, 6 bases. The length of the CDR3 is 13 residues. CDR1 is KGHSH, CDR2 LQKENI, per germline. Trimming removed 5 bases from V and 7 bases from J, with 15 bases in between. The DNA of the CDR3 is TGTGCCAGCTCAGGTCAGGGGATTGGGGAGCAGTACTTC. Translating it yields CASSGQGIGEQYF. Full variable domain (outside the CDR3, taken from reference TRBV18 and TRBJ2-7): NAGVMQNPRHLVRRRGQEARLRCSPMKGHSHVYWYRQLPEEGLKFMVYLQKENIIDESGMPKERFSAEFPKEGPSILRIQQVVRGDSAAYFCASSGQGIGEQYFGPGTRLTVT.

The V and J genes are TRBV18 and TRBJ1-1, with 7 positions matching TRBD1. There are 17 residues in the CDR3. V gave up 3 bases and J gave up 2 bases; unmatched junction bases: 12. CDR1 is KGHSH, CDR2 LQKENI, per germline. CDR3 sequence: CASSPSRGLGTNTEAFF. In nucleotides, the CDR3 is TGTGCCAGCTCACCGTCGAGGGGGCTGGGGACCAACACTGAAGCTTTCTTT.